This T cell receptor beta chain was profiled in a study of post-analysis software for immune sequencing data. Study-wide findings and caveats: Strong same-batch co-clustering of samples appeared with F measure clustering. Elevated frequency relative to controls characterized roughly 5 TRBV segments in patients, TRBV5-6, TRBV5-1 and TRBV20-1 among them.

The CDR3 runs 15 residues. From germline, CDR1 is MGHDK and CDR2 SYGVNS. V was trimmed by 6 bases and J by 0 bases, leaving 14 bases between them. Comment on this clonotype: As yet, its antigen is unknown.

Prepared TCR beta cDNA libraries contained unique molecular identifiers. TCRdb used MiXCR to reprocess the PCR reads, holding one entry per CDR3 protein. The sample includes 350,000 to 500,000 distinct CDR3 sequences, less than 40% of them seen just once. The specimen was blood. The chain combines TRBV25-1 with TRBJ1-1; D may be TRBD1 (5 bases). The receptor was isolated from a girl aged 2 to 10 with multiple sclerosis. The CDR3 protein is CASRARDLMNTEAFF. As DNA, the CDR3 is TGTGCCAGCAGGGCCAGGGACCTAATGAACACTGAAGCTTTCTTT.